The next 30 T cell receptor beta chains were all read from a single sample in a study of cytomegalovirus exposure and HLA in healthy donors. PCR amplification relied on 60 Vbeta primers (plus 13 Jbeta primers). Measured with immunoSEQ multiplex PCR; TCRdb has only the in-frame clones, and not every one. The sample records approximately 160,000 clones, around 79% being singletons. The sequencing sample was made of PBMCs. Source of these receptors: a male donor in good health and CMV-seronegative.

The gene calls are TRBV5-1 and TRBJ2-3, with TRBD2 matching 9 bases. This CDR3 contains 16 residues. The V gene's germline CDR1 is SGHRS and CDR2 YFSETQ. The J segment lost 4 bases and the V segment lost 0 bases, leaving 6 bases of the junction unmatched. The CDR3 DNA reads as TGCGCCAGCAGCTTGGGCCGGCGGGGGGGTCCAGATACGCAGTATTTT. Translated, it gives CASSLGRRGGPDTQYF.

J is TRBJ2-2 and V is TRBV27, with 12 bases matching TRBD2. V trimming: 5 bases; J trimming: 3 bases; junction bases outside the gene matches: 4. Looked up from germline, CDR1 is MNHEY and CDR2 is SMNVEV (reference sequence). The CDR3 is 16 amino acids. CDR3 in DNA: TGTGCCAGCAGTCGCCGACTAGCGGGAGACACCGGGGAGCTGTTTTTT. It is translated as CASSRRLAGDTGELFF.

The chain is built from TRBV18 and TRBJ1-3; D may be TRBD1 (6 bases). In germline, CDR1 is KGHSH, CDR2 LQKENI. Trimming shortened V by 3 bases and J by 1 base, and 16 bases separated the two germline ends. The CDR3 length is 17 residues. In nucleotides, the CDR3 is TGTGCCAGCTCACCGGGGCAGGGGTTACTTTCTGGAAACACCATATATTTT. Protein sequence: CASSPGQGLLSGNTIYF. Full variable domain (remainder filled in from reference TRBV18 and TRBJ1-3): NAGVMQNPRHLVRRRGQEARLRCSPMKGHSHVYWYRQLPEEGLKFMVYLQKENIIDESGMPKERFSAEFPKEGPSILRIQQVVRGDSAAYFCASSPGQGLLSGNTIYFGEGSWLTVV.

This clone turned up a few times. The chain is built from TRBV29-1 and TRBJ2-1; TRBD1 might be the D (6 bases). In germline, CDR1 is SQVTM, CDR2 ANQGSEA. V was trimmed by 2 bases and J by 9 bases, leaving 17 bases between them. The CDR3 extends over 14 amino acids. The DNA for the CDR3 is TGCAGCGTTGAACAGGGGACGGTACGGGGTGAGCAGTTCTTC. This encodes CSVEQGTVRGEQFF.

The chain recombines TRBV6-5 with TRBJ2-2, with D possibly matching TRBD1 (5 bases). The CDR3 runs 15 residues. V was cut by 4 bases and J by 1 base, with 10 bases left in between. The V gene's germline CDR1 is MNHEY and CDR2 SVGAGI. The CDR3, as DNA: TGTGCCAGCAGTTCCCCAGGGCGGAACACCGGGGAGCTGTTTTTT. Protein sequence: CASSSPGRNTGELFF.

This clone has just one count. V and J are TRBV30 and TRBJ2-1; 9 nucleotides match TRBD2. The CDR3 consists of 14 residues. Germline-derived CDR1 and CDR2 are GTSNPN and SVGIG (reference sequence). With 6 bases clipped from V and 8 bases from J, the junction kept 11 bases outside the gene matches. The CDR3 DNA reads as TGTGCCTGTCCAGCGGGGGGTATTTCAGATGAGCAGTTCTTC. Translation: CACPAGGISDEQFF.

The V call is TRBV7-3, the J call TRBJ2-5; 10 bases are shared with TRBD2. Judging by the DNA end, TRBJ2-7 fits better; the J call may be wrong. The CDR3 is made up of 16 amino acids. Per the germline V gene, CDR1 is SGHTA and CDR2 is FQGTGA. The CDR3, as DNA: TGTGCCAGCAGCTTACTATCCGCGGCTAGCGGGGGCGAGCAGTACTTC. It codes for CASSLLSAASGGEQYF.

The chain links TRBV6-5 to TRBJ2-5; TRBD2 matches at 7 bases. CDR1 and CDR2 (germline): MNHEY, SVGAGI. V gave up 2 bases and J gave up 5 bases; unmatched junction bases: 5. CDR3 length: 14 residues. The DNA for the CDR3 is TGTGCCAGCAGTTACCAGGGAGGGGAGGAGACCCAGTACTTC. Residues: CASSYQGGEETQYF.

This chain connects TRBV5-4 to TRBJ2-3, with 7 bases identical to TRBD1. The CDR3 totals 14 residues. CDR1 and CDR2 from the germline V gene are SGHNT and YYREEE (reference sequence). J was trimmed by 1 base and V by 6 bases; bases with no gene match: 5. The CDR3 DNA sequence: TGTGCCAGCAAAACAGGACAGGGCACAGATACGCAGTATTTT. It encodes CASKTGQGTDTQYF.

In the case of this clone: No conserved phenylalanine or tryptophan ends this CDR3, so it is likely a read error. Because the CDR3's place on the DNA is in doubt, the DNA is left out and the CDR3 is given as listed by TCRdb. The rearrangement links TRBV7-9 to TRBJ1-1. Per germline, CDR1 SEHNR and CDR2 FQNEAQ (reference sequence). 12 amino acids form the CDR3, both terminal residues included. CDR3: CASSLEVGGRLN.

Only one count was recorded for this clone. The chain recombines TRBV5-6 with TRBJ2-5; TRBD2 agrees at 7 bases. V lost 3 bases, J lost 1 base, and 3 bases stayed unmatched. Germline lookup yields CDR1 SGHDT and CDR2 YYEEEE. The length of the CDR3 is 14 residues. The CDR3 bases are TGTGCCAGCAGCTCAGTAGCGGGCCAAGAGACCCAGTACTTC. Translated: CASSSVAGQETQYF.

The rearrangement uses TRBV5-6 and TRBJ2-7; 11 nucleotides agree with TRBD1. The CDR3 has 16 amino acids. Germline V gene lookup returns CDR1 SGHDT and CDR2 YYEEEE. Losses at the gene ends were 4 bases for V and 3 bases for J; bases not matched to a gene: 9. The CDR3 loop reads CASSPAGDRGGYEQYF. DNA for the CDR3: TGTGCCAGCAGCCCCGCCGGGGACAGGGGGGGCTACGAGCAGTACTTC. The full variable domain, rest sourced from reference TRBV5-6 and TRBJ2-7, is DAGVTQSPTHLIKTRGQQVTLRCSPKSGHDTVSWYQQALGQGPQFIFQYYEEEERQRGNFPDRFSGHQFPNYSSELNVNALLLGDSALYLCASSPAGDRGGYEQYFGPGTRLTVT.

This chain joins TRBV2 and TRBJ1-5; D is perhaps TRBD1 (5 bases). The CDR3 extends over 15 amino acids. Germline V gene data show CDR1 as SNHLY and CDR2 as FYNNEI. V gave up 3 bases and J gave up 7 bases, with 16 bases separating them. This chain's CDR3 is CASSELQGGEQPQHF. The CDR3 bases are TGTGCCAGCAGTGAGCTCCAGGGAGGCGAGCAGCCCCAGCATTTT. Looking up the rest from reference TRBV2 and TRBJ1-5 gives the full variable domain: EPEVTQTPSHQVTQMGQEVILRCVPISNHLYFYWYRQILGQKVEFLVSFYNNEISEKSEIFDDQFSVERPDGSNFTLKIRSTKLEDSAMYFCASSELQGGEQPQHFGDGTRLSIL.

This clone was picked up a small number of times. For the CDR3, the DNA is TGTGCCAGCAGTGAGGGGACAGGGGGTTACACTGAAGCTTTCTTT. This encodes CASSEGTGGYTEAFF. The chain is built from TRBV6-1 and TRBJ1-1; 11 bases fit TRBD1. V lost 3 bases, J lost 3 bases, and 3 bases stayed unmatched. Germline CDR1 MNHNS, CDR2 SASEGT. The CDR3 length is 15 residues.

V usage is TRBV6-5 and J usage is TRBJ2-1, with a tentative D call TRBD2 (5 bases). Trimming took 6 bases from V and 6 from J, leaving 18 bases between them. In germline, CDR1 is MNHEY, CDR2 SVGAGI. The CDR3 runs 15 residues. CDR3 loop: CASSSEVRAGNEQFF. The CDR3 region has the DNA TGTGCCAGCAGCTCCGAAGTGAGGGCGGGCAATGAGCAGTTCTTC.

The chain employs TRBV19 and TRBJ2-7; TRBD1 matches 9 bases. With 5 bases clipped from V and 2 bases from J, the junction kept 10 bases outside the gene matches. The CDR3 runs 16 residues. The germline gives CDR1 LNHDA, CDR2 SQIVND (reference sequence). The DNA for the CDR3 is TGTGCCAGTAGTCCGACCCGGCGGACAGGGGCCTACGAGCAGTACTTC. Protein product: CASSPTRRTGAYEQYF.

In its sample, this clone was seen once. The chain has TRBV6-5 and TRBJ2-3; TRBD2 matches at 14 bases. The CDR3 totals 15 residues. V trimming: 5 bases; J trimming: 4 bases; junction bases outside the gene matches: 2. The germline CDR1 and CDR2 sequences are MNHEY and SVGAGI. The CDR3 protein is CASSRLAGGADTQYF. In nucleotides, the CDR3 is TGTGCCAGCAGTCGACTAGCGGGGGGGGCAGATACGCAGTATTTT.

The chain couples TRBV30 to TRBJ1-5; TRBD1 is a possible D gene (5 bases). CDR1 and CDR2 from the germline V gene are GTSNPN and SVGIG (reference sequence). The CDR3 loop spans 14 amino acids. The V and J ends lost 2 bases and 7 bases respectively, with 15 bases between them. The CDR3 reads CAWSNGGVRQPQHF. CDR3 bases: TGTGCCTGGAGTAATGGGGGGGTAAGGCAGCCCCAGCATTTT.

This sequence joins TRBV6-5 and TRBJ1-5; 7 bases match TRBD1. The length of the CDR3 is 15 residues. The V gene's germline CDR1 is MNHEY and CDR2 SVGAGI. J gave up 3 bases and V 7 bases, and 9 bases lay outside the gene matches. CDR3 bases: TGTGCCAGCAAGGGGAACAGGGGAAACAATCAGCCCCAGCATTTT. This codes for CASKGNRGNNQPQHF.

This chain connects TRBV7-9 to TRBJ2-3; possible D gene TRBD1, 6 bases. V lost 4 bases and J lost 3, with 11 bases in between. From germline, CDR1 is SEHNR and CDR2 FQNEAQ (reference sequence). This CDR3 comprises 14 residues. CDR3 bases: TGTGCCAGCAGCTGGACAGATTTGACAGATACGCAGTATTTT. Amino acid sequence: CASSWTDLTDTQYF. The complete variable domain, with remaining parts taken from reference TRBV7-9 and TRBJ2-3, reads DTGVSQNPRHKITKRGQNVTFRCDPISEHNRLYWYRQTLGQGPEFLTYFQNEAQLEKSRLLSDRFSAERPKGSFSTLEIQRTEQGDSAMYLCASSWTDLTDTQYFGPGTRLTVL.

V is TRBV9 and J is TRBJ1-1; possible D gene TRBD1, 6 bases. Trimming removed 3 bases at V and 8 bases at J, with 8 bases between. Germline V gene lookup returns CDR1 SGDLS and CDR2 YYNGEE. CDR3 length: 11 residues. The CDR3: CASSAGQEAFF. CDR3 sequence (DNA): TGTGCCAGCAGCGCTGGACAGGAAGCTTTCTTT.

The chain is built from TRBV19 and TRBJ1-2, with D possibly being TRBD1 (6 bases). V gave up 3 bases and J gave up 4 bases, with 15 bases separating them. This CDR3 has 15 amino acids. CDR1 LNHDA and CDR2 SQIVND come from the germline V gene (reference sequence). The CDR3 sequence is CASSMGHEGGYGYTF. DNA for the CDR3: TGTGCCAGTAGTATGGGGCATGAAGGGGGCTATGGCTACACCTTC.

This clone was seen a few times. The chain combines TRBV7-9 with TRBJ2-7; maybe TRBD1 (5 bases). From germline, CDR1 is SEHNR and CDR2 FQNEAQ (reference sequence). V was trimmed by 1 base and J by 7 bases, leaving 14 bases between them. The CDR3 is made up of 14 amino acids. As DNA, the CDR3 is TGTGCCAGCAGCTTAGGGGGCGCATCTTGGGAGCAGTACTTC. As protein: CASSLGGASWEQYF.

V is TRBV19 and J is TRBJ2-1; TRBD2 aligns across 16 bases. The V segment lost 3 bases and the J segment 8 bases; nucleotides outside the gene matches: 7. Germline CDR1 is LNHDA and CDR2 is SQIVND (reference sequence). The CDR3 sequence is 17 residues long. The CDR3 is CASSMGLAGGPLDEQFF. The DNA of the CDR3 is TGTGCCAGTAGTATGGGACTAGCGGGAGGGCCGTTGGATGAGCAGTTCTTC.

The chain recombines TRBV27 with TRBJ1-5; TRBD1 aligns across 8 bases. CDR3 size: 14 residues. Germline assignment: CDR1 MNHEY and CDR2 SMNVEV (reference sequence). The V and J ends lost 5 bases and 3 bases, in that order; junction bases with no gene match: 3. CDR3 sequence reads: CASSRTGINQPQHF. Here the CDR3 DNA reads TGTGCCAGCAGTCGGACAGGGATCAATCAGCCCCAGCATTTT.

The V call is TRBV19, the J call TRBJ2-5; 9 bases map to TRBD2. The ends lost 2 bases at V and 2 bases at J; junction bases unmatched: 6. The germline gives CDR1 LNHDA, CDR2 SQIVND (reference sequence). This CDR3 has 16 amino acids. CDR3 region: CASSIRSGGKQETQYF. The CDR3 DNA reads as TGTGCCAGTAGTATACGTAGCGGGGGAAAACAAGAGACCCAGTACTTC.

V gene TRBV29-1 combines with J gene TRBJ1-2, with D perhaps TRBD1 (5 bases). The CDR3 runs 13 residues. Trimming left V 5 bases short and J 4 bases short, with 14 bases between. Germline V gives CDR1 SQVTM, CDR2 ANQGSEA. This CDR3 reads CSVHRQGIYGYTF. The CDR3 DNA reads TGCAGCGTTCACCGGCAGGGTATCTATGGCTACACCTTC.

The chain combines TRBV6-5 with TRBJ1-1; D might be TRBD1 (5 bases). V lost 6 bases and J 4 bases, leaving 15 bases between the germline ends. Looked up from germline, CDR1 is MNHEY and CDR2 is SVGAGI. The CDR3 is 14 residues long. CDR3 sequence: CASSPRQQATEAFF. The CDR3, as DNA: TGTGCCAGCAGCCCCCGACAGCAAGCCACTGAAGCTTTCTTT.

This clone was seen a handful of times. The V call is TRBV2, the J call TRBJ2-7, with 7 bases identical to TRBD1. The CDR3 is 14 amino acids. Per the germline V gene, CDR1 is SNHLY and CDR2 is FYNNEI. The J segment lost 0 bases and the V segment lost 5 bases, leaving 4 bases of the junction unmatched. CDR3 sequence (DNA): TGTGCCAGCAGTTCGTGGGACAGCTCCTACGAGCAGTACTTC. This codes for CASSSWDSSYEQYF.

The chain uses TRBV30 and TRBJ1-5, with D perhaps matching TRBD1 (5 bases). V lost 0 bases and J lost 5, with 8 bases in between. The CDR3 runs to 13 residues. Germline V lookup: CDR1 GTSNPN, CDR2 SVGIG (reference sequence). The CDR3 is CAWSVRGDQPQHF. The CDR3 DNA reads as TGTGCCTGGAGTGTACGGGGGGATCAGCCCCAGCATTTT.